The clone carrying this T cell receptor beta chain was counted a few times. Its antigen is as yet unknown. The entry originates in a study of response to subunit inactivated influenza vaccine. Study outcomes and limitations: Authors suggested few new T cells are recruited by each seasonal influenza vaccination.

The germline V gene has CDR1 SGHRS and CDR2 YFSETQ. V shed 0 bases, J shed 10 bases, and the junction held 6 bases outside the gene matches. The CDR3 is 14 amino acids. TCRdb used MiXCR to reprocess the RT-PCR reads, holding one entry per CDR3 protein. The sample lists roughly 790,000 distinct CDR3 sequences; 21% were seen once. The chain combines TRBV5-1 with TRBJ2-1, with 8 bases identical to TRBD1. The sequence was collected from a middle-aged man who received an inactivated influenza vaccine. The sequences come from PBMCs from blood, collected 4 to 6 days after vaccination. CDR3 region: CASSLAGTGTEQFF. CDR3 bases: TGCGCCAGCAGCTTGGCTGGGACAGGAACCGAGCAGTTCTTC.